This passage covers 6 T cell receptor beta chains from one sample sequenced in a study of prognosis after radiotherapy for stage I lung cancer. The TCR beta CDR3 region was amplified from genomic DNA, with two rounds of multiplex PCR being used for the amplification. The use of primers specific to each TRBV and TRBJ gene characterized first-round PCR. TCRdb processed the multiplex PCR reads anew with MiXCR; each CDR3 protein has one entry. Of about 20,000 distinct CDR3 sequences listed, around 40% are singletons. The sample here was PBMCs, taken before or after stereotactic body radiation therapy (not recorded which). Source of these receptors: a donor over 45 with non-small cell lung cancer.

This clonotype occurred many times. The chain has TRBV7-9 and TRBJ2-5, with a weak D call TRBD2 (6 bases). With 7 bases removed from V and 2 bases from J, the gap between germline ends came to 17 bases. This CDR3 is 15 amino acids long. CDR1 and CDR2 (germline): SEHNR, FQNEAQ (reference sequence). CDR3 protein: CASTPGTGLQETQYF. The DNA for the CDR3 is TGTGCCAGCACCCCAGGGACTGGTTTACAAGAGACCCAGTACTTC.

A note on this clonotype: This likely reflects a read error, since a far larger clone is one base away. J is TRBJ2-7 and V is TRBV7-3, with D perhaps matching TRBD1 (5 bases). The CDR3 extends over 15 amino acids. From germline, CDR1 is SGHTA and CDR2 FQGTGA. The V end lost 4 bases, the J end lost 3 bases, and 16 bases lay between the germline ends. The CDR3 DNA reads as TGTGCCAGCAGCTCCGACCTACAGGTATACTACGAGCAGTACTTC. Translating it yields CASSSDLQVYYEQYF.

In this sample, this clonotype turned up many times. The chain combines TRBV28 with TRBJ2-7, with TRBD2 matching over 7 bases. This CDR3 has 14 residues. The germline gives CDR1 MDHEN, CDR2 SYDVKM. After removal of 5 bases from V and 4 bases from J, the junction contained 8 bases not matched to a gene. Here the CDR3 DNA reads TGTGCCAGCAGTCGTACTCGCGGGGGATACGAGCAGTACTTC. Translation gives CASSRTRGGYEQYF.

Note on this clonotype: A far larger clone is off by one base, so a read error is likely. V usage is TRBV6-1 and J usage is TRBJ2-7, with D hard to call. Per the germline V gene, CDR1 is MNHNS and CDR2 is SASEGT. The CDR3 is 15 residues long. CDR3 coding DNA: TGTGCCAGCAGTTATGGAACGGTAAACTCCTACGAGCATTACTTC. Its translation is CASSYGTVNSYEHYF.

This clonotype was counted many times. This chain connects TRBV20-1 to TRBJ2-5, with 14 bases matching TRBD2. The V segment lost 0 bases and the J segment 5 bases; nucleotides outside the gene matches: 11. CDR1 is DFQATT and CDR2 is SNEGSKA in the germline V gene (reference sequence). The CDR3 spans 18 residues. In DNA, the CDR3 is TGCAGTGCTAGAGATCGGGTCGGGACTAGCGGGAGATGGGAGACCCAGTACTTC. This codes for CSARDRVGTSGRWETQYF.

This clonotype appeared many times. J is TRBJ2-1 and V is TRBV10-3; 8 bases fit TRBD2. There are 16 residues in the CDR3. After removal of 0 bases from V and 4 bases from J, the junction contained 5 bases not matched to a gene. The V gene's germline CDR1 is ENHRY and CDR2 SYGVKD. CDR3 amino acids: CAISESLAGGYNEQFF. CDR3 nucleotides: TGTGCCATCAGTGAGTCTTTGGCGGGAGGTTACAATGAGCAGTTCTTC.